This note documents a single T cell receptor beta chain sequence. Its antigen remains unknown. This sample was included in a study of T cells after yellow fever vaccination. General observations from the study: Detected again after the booster were most primary-vaccination clones, at 95% to 96% CD4 and more than 70% CD8.

There are 13 residues in the CDR3. Germline V gene data show CDR1 as SQVTM and CDR2 as ANQGSEA. Between the trimmed V and J ends, which lost 4 bases and 1 base, there was a span of 8 bases. TCRdb itself ran the 5' RACE reads through MiXCR, one entry per CDR3 protein. This repertoire shows fewer than 500,000 distinct CDR3 sequences, around 20% found once; its top ten account for over 15%. The source was PBMCs, collected before the yellow fever booster vaccination. J is TRBJ2-1 and V is TRBV29-1; unclear D gene. This sequence was found in a man aged 18 to 35 who received the YFV17D yellow fever vaccine. In DNA form, the CDR3 reads TGCAGCGTTGCTGACTCGTCCTACAATGAGCAGTTCTTC. Encoded protein: CSVADSSYNEQFF.